One sample yielded the 3 T cell receptor beta chains listed below, sequenced in a study of radiation and T cells in renal cell carcinoma (dated by TCRdb to 2019 to 2021). Library generation was performed with the immunoSEQ multiplex PCR assay. TCRdb holds this immuneACCESS table with in-frame rearrangements only. Some clones are missing; in checked studies, unresolved V genes explain under half, and the rest has no known cause. The sample has tens of thousands of clones on record, 80% to 90% of them singletons. The top ten clones comprise 20% to 25% of the sample. Taken with the paper, the label for time point translates to: blood 2 weeks post-SBRT. Read against the paper, the sample's treatment or condition label means: 15 Gy SBRT to primary tumor, nephrectomy 4 weeks later. The specimen comprised blood, sampled from a patient whose treatment included radiotherapy and nephrectomy. These receptors were collected from a woman aged 45-59 years with renal cell carcinoma.

This clone was observed a handful of times. The chain combines TRBV25-1 with TRBJ2-1, with D possibly being TRBD1 (6 bases). Trimming shortened V by 6 bases and J by 4 bases, and 16 bases separated the two germline ends. Germline V CDR1 and CDR2: MGHDK, SYGVNS. The CDR3 has 15 residues. The CDR3: CASSDTGTGYNEQFF. DNA of the CDR3: TGTGCCAGCAGCGACACAGGGACCGGGTACAATGAGCAGTTCTTC.

The chain combines TRBV7-9 with TRBJ1-2, with 8 bases aligning to TRBD1. CDR1 is SEHNR, CDR2 FQNEAQ, per germline (reference sequence). The CDR3 has 13 residues. V lost 6 bases, J lost 4 bases, and 4 bases stayed unmatched. The CDR3 region has the DNA TGTGCCAGCAGTCGACAGGGGCCCTATGGCTACACCTTC. It yields the protein CASSRQGPYGYTF.

The rearrangement links TRBV10-2 to TRBJ2-7, with D hard to call. Germline V gene sequence: CDR1 WSHSY, CDR2 SAAADI. The CDR3 length is 14 residues. Trimming took off 6 bases at V and 1 base at J, with 13 bases between the two ends. CDR3 sequence reads: CASRDPNPSYEQYF. CDR3 DNA sequence: TGCGCCAGCAGGGATCCTAACCCTTCCTACGAGCAGTACTTC.